Given below is one TCR beta chain in context. Its specificity is not known. The data derive from a study of OX40 agonist ivuxolimab in advanced cancers. Points from the study as a whole: In a subset of nonresponders, normalized T-cell clonal expansion was also low.

Germline CDR1 and CDR2: SGDLS and YYNGEE. CDR3 length: 16 residues. V lost 2 bases and J lost 4; bases outside the gene matches: 8. TCRdb's copy holds only in-frame clones and misses some; the assay was immunoSEQ multiplex PCR. The repertoire consists of 45,000 to 60,000 clones, with 75% to 85% occurring once and the leading ten covering 3% to 3.5%. Sequencing used CD4+ or CD8+ T cells sorted from blood, obtained in a trial of the OX40 agonist ivuxolimab. The chain joins TRBV9 to TRBJ2-3, with TRBD2 identical over 9 bases. The receptor was derived from an adult with an advanced solid tumor such as melanoma, head and neck, liver or kidney cancer. The CDR3 loop reads CASSVTGTSRSDTQYF. The CDR3 bases are TGTGCCAGCAGCGTCACCGGGACTAGCAGGTCAGATACGCAGTATTTT.